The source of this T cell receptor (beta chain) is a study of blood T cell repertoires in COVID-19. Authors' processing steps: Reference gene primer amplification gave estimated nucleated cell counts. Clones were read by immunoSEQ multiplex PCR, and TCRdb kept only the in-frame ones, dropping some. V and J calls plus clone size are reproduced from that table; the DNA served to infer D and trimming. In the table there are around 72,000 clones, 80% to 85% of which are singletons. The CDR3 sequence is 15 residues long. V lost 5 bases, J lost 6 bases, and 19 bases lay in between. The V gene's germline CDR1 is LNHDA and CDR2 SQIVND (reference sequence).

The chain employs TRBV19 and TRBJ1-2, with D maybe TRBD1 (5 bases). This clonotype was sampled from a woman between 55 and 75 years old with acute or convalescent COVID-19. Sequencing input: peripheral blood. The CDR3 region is CASSVSRTTVDGYTF. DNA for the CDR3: TGTGCCAGTAGTGTCTCCAGGACAACCGTGGATGGCTACACCTTC.